Listed here are 22 T cell receptor beta chains from one sample, sequenced in a study of T cell responses to AZD1222 COVID-19 vaccine. The method was immunoSEQ multiplex PCR; TCRdb's version includes in-frame clones alone and lacks a portion of them. The sample carries about 150,000 clones, nearly 90% recorded once. Source: peripheral blood, taken on day 0 of AZD1222 vaccination. The receptors were gathered from an adult in good health.

Here the CDR3 DNA reads TGTGCCAGCAGTGAAGCCAGGTTGAGCAATCAGCCCCAGCATTTT. Protein: CASSEARLSNQPQHF. The genes are TRBV6-1 and TRBJ1-5; D not certain. Trimming stripped 0 bases from V and 1 base from J, with 7 bases between. CDR1 is MNHNS, CDR2 SASEGT, per germline. The CDR3 loop spans 15 amino acids.

The chain couples TRBV10-3 to TRBJ1-2; no definite D call. The CDR3 spans 13 residues. V was pared by 0 bases and J by 8 bases, with 10 bases between. From germline, CDR1 is ENHRY and CDR2 SYGVKD. The CDR3 protein is CAISESYQLGYTF. DNA of the CDR3: TGTGCCATCAGTGAGTCGTACCAGCTCGGCTACACCTTC.

The chain employs TRBV6-5 and TRBJ2-7; D remains ambiguous. The CDR3 extends over 12 amino acids. Germline V lookup: CDR1 MNHEY, CDR2 SVGAGI. V was shortened by 0 bases and J by 4 bases, with 4 bases between the two germline ends. The CDR3 bases are TGTGCCAGCAGTTACTCTCCGTACGAGCAGTACTTC. The encoded protein is CASSYSPYEQYF.

The chain combines TRBV28 with TRBJ1-2, with D possibly TRBD1 on 6 matching bases. Germline V CDR1 and CDR2: MDHEN, SYDVKM. This CDR3 contains 14 residues. V was clipped by 7 bases and J by 0 bases, with 12 bases between them. The CDR3 loop reads CASTRGRSNYGYTF. The CDR3 coding sequence is TGTGCCAGCACCAGGGGCCGTTCTAACTATGGCTACACCTTC.

V usage is TRBV9 and J usage is TRBJ2-2, with 7 bases matching TRBD2. This CDR3 has 18 residues. Germline trimming cut 4 bases from V and 4 bases from J; bases unmatched to any gene: 16. CDR1 and CDR2 from the germline V gene are SGDLS and YYNGEE. The CDR3 DNA follows: TGTGCCAGCAGCCCCTACCTCGACTCGAGCGGGGTCACCGGGGAGCTGTTTTTT. This translates into CASSPYLDSSGVTGELFF.

The chain couples TRBV5-1 to TRBJ2-2; the D is unclear. The germline V gene encodes CDR1 SGHRS and CDR2 YFSETQ. This CDR3 comprises 15 residues. V lost 0 bases to trimming and J lost 5 bases, with 11 bases between them. This CDR3 is CASSLGTPGTGELFF. The DNA of the CDR3 is TGCGCCAGCAGCTTGGGGACCCCCGGAACCGGGGAGCTGTTTTTT.

V is TRBV19 and J is TRBJ2-3, with 11 bases that match TRBD2. The V segment lost 6 bases and the J segment 4 bases; nucleotides outside the gene matches: 12. Germline V gene lookup returns CDR1 LNHDA and CDR2 SQIVND (reference sequence). The CDR3 is made up of 17 amino acids. The CDR3 sequence: CASRRGIAGGPPDTQYF. In nucleotides, the CDR3 is TGTGCCAGTAGGAGGGGGATAGCGGGAGGGCCCCCAGATACGCAGTATTTT.

About this clone: The same CDR3 can be traced to other DNA sequences in this sample. This chain uses TRBV14 with TRBJ1-1, with 9 positions matching TRBD1. CDR3 size: 15 residues. J lost 2 bases, V lost 4 bases, and 5 bases had no gene match. Germline CDR1 SGHDN, CDR2 FVKESK. CDR3 loop: CASSPDRGLNTEAFF. In nucleotides, the CDR3 is TGTGCCAGCAGCCCCGACAGGGGGTTAAACACTGAAGCTTTCTTT.

This clone has just a few counts. V is TRBV10-1 and J is TRBJ2-3, with D hard to call. The CDR3 is made up of 13 amino acids. CDR1 WNHNN and CDR2 SYGVQD come from the germline V gene (reference sequence). The V end lost 3 bases, the J end lost 2 bases, and 6 bases lay between the germline ends. CDR3 sequence: CASSDFSTDTQYF. As DNA, the CDR3 is TGCGCCAGCAGTGACTTCTCCACAGATACGCAGTATTTT.

Written as DNA, the CDR3 is TGTGCCAGCAGCTTACTAGGGCGACAAGAGACCCAGTACTTC. Amino acids: CASSLLGRQETQYF. The chain recombines TRBV7-9 with TRBJ2-5; D unresolved. From germline, CDR1 is SEHNR and CDR2 FQNEAQ (reference sequence). V was clipped by 2 bases and J by 2 bases, with 9 bases between them. The CDR3 is 14 amino acids.

This rearrangement joins TRBV30 to TRBJ1-3, with a possible D match to TRBD1 (6 bases). In germline, CDR1 is GTSNPN, CDR2 SVGIG (reference sequence). The CDR3 is 13 amino acids. Trimming took 8 bases from V and 4 from J, leaving 15 bases between them. CDR3 bases: TGTGCCGCGAACAGGGAATACGGAAACACCATATATTTT. Protein: CAANREYGNTIYF.

The V call is TRBV1, the J call TRBJ2-7; the table's D call of TRBD2 was not tested on the DNA. TRBV1 is a listed pseudogene. The CDR3 runs to 17 residues. CDR3 nucleotides: TGCACCAGCAGCCTTTCACGACCCGCTAGGCACCTCGAGGAGCAGTACTTC. Its translation is CTSSLSRPARHLEEQYF.

This chain connects TRBV4-3 to TRBJ1-3; the D is unclear. The CDR3 runs 16 residues. Trimming took off 1 base at V and 0 bases at J, with 10 bases between the two ends. The germline CDR1 and CDR2 sequences are LGHNA and YSLEER. DNA for the CDR3: TGCGCCAGCAGCCAAGTGACGGAGAGCTCTGGAAACACCATATATTTT. Translated, it gives CASSQVTESSGNTIYF.

In its sample, this clone was seen a few times. This chain links TRBV28 with TRBJ1-1, with D possibly matching TRBD1 (5 bases). V lost 8 bases and J 4 bases, leaving 17 bases between the germline ends. The germline V gene has CDR1 MDHEN and CDR2 SYDVKM. This CDR3 spans 14 amino acids. CDR3 nucleotides: TGTGCCAGCCCTGGCCGGGGGGGTGGCACTGAAGCTTTCTTT. This translates into CASPGRGGGTEAFF.

The chain combines TRBV28 with TRBJ2-7; 7 bases are shared with TRBD1. The junction had 4 bases not matched to a gene; V was cut back by 4 bases and J by 4 bases. From germline, CDR1 is MDHEN and CDR2 SYDVKM. The CDR3 spans 13 residues. In DNA, the CDR3 is TGTGCCAGCAGTTATGGGGGACAGTACGAGCAGTACTTC. Residues: CASSYGGQYEQYF.

The chain couples TRBV29-1 to TRBJ2-1, with D possibly TRBD1 on 7 matching bases. The CDR3 is 16 amino acids. The germline V gene has CDR1 SQVTM and CDR2 ANQGSEA. V lost 3 bases and J lost 6, with 21 bases in between. The CDR3 sequence: CSVDPKRGRGANEQFF. The DNA of the CDR3 is TGCAGCGTTGATCCGAAGAGGGGGCGCGGGGCCAATGAGCAGTTCTTC.

The chain recombines TRBV7-8 with TRBJ2-2; D uncertain. This CDR3 spans 15 amino acids. Germline V gene lookup returns CDR1 SGHVS and CDR2 FQNEAQ. The ends were cut back, 1 base at V and 5 bases at J, with 11 bases in the middle. CDR3 in DNA: TGTGCCAGCAGCTTAGGGGTCCTAAAAACCGGGGAGCTGTTTTTT. This translates into CASSLGVLKTGELFF.

This chain connects TRBV4-3 to TRBJ1-6; D not resolved. Per the germline V gene, CDR1 is LGHNA and CDR2 is YSLEER. Trimming pared 0 bases from V and 9 bases from J, leaving 15 bases between. The CDR3 runs to 16 residues. CDR3 in amino acids: CASSQDRVGLTSPLHF. For the CDR3, the DNA is TGCGCCAGCAGCCAAGATCGGGTAGGGTTAACTTCACCCCTCCACTTT.

The CDR3 reads CASNPRGTEAFF. In DNA form, the CDR3 reads TGTGCCAGCAATCCCCGGGGCACTGAAGCTTTCTTT. The V gene is TRBV2, the J gene TRBJ1-1, with D uncertain. This CDR3 contains 12 residues. Germline assignment: CDR1 SNHLY and CDR2 FYNNEI. Trimming took 7 bases from V and 4 from J, leaving 10 bases between them.

The V call is TRBV7-2, the J call TRBJ1-1; D possibly corresponds to TRBD1 (5 bases). Germline values: CDR1 SGHTA, CDR2 FQGNSA. The CDR3 runs 16 residues. Between the trimmed V and J ends, which lost 1 base and 1 base, there was a span of 13 bases. The CDR3, as DNA: TGTGCCAGCAGCTTAGGAGACAGTATCCGGAACACTGAAGCTTTCTTT. Its translation is CASSLGDSIRNTEAFF.

This clone was seen just once. The V gene is TRBV2, the J gene TRBJ2-5, with 13 bases identical to TRBD2. Germline trimming cut 6 bases from V and 5 bases from J; bases unmatched to any gene: 6. This CDR3 has 15 residues. Germline values: CDR1 SNHLY, CDR2 FYNNEI. Here the CDR3 reads CASRRLAGGWETQYF. DNA for the CDR3: TGTGCCAGCAGAAGACTAGCGGGAGGTTGGGAGACCCAGTACTTC.

The chain couples TRBV11-2 to TRBJ1-2; no firm D call. V was clipped by 6 bases and J by 2 bases, with 10 bases between them. Looked up from germline, CDR1 is SGHAT and CDR2 is FQNNGV. The CDR3 spans 13 residues. The CDR3 DNA reads as TGTGCCAGCAGTTTCTCGGTAAACTATGGCTACACCTTC. Amino acids: CASSFSVNYGYTF.